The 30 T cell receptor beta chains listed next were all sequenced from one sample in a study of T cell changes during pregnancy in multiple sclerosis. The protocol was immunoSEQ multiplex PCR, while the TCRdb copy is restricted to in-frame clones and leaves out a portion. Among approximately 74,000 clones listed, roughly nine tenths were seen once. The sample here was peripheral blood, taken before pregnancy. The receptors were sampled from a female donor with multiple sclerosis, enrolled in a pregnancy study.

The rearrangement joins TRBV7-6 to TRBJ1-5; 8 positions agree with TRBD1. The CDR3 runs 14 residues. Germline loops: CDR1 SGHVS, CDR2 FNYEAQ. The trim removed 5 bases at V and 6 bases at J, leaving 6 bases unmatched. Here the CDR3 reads CASSQDRVGQPQHF. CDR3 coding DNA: TGTGCCAGCAGCCAGGACAGGGTAGGTCAGCCCCAGCATTTT.

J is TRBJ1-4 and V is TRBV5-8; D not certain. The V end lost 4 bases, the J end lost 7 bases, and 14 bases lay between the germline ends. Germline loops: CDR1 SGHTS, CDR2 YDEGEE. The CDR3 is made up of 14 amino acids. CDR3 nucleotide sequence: TGTGCCAGCAGCGACGACACGGCTGGTGAAAAACTGTTTTTT. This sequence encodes CASSDDTAGEKLFF. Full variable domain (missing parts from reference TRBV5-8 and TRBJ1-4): EAGVTQSPTHLIKTRGQQATLRCSPISGHTSVYWYQQALGLGLQFLLWYDEGEERNRGNFPPRFSGRQFPNYSSELNVNALELEDSALYLCASSDDTAGEKLFFGSGTQLSVL.

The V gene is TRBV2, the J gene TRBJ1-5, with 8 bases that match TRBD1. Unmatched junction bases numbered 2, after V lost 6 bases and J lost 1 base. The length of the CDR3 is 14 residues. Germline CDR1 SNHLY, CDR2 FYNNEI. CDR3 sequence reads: CASRTGVSNQPQHF. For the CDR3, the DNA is TGTGCCAGCAGGACAGGGGTCAGCAATCAGCCCCAGCATTTT.

CDR3: CAIRRQGWNTEAFF. CDR3 nucleotide sequence: TGTGCCATCAGGAGACAGGGGTGGAACACTGAAGCTTTCTTT. The chain carries TRBV10-3 and TRBJ1-1, with 8 bases lining up with TRBD1. V was pared by 6 bases and J by 1 base, with 4 bases of the junction left unmatched. CDR3 length: 14 residues. Per germline, CDR1 ENHRY and CDR2 SYGVKD.

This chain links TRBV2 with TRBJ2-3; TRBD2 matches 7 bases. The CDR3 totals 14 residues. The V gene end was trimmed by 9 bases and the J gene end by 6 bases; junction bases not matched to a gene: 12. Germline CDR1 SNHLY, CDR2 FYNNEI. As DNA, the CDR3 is TGTGCCAGGGTAGTGGGGAGGGCGTGGGATACGCAGTATTTT. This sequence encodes CARVVGRAWDTQYF. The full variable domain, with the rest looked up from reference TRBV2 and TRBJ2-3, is EPEVTQTPSHQVTQMGQEVILRCVPISNHLYFYWYRQILGQKVEFLVSFYNNEISEKSEIFDDQFSVERPDGSNFTLKIRSTKLEDSAMYFCARVVGRAWDTQYFGPGTRLTVL.

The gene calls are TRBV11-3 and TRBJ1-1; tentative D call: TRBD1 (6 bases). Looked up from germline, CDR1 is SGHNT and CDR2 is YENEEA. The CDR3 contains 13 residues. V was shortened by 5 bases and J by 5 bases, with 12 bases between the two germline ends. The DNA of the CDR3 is TGTGCCAGCAGCGTCAGGGGAGATACTGAAGCTTTCTTT. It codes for CASSVRGDTEAFF.

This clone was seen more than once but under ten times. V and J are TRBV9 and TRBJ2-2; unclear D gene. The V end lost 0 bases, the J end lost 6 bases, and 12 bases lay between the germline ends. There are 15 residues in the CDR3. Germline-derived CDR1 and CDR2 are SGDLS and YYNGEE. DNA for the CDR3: TGTGCCAGCAGCGTAGGAGCCAGCCAGGCCGGGGAGCTGTTTTTT. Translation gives CASSVGASQAGELFF.

The CDR3 sequence is CASSLGQGALRPQPQHF. The CDR3 nucleotides are TGTGCCAGCAGCTTGGGACAGGGGGCGCTTCGGCCCCAGCCCCAGCATTTT. This sequence joins TRBV5-6 and TRBJ1-5; 10 bases are a match to TRBD1. V was pared by 0 bases and J by 7 bases, with 10 bases of the junction left unmatched. This CDR3 has 17 residues. CDR1 is SGHDT and CDR2 is YYEEEE in the germline V gene.

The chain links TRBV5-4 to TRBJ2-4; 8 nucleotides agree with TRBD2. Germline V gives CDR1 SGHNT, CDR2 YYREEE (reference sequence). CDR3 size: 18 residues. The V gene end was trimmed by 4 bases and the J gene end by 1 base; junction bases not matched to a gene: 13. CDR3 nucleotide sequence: TGTGCCAGCAGCGTAGGAGCGGGGGCCGCGTCGGCCAAAAACATTCAGTACTTC. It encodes CASSVGAGAASAKNIQYF.

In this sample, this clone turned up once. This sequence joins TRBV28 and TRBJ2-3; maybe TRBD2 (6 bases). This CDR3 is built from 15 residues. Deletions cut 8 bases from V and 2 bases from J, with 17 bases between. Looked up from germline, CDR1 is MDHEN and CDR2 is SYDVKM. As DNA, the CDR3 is TGTGCCAGCGGGCTGGACACGGACTACACAGATACGCAGTATTTT. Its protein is CASGLDTDYTDTQYF.

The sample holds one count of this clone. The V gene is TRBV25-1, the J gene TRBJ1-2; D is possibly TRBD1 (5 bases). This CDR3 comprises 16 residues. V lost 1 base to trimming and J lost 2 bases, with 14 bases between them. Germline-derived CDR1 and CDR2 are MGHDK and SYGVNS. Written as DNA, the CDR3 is TGTGCCAGCAGTGAATCGGGCGGAGGGGCCAACTATGGCTACACCTTC. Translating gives CASSESGGGANYGYTF.

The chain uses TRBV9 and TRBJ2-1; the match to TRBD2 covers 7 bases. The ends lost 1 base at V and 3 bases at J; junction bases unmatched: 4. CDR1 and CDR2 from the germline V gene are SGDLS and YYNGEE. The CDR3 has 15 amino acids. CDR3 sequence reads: CASSVSSGLYNEQFF. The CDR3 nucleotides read TGTGCCAGCAGCGTAAGTAGCGGGCTCTACAATGAGCAGTTCTTC.

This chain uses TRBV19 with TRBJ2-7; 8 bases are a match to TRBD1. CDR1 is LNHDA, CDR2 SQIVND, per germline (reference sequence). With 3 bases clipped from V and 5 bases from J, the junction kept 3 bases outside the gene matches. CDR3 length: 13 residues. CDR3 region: CASSIDRGDEQYF. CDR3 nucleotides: TGTGCCAGTAGTATTGACAGGGGTGACGAGCAGTACTTC.

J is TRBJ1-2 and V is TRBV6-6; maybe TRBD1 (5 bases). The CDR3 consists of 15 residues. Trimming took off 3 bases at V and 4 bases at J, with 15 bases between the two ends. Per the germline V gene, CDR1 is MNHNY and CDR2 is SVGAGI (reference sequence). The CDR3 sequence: CASSYSGGDSYGYTF. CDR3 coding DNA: TGTGCCAGCAGTTATTCGGGGGGGGATAGCTATGGCTACACCTTC.

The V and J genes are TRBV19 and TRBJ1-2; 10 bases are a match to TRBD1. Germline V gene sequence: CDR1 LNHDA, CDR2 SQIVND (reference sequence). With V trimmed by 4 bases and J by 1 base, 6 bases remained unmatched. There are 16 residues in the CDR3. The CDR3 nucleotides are TGTGCCAGTAGTAAACGGGGACAGGGGAGTAACTATGGCTACACCTTC. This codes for CASSKRGQGSNYGYTF. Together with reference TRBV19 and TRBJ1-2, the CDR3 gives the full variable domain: DGGITQSPKYLFRKEGQNVTLSCEQNLNHDAMYWYRQDPGQGLRLIYYSQIVNDFQKGDIAEGYSVSREKKESFPLTVTSAQKNPTAFYLCASSKRGQGSNYGYTFGSGTRLTVV.

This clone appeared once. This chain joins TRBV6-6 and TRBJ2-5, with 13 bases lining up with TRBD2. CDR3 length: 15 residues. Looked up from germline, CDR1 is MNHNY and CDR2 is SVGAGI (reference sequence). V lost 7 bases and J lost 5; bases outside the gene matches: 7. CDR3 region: CASTPGLAGWETQYF. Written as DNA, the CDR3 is TGTGCCAGCACCCCGGGACTAGCGGGATGGGAGACCCAGTACTTC.

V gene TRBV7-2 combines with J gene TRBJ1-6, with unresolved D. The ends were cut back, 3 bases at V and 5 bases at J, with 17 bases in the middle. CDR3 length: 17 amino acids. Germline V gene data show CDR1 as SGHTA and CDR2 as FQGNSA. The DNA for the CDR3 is TGTGCCAGCAGCTTCACGTATGGCGGTATTCATAATTCACCCCTCCACTTT. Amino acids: CASSFTYGGIHNSPLHF.

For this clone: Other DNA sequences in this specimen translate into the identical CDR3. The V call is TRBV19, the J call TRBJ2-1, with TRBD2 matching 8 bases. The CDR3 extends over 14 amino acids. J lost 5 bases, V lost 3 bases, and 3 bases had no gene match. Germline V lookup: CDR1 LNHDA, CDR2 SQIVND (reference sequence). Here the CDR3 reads CASSISGGNNEQFF. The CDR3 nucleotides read TGTGCCAGTAGTATCTCGGGAGGGAACAATGAGCAGTTCTTC.

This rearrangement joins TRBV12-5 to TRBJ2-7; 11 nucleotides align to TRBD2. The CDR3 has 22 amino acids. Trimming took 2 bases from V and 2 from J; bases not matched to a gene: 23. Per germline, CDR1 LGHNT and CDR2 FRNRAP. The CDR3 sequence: CASGLNRQKGTSGVGLAYEQYF. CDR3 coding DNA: TGTGCTAGTGGTTTGAACAGGCAGAAAGGGACTAGCGGCGTTGGATTAGCCTACGAGCAGTACTTC.

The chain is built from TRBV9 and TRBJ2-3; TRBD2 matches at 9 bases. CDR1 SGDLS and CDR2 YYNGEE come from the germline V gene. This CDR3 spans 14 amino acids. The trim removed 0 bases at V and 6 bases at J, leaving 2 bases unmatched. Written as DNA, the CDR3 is TGTGCCAGCAGCGTAGAAGGGACTAGCGATACGCAGTATTTT. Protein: CASSVEGTSDTQYF.

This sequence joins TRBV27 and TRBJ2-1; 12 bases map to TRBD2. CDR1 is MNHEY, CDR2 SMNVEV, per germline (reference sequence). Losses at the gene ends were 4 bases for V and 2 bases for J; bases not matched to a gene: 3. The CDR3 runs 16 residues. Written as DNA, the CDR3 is TGTGCCAGCAGTTCTTGGACTAGCGGGACCTACAATGAGCAGTTCTTC. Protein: CASSSWTSGTYNEQFF.

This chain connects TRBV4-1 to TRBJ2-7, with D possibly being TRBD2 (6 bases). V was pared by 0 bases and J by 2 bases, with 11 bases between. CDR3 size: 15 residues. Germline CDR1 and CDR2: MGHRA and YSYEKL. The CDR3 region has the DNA TGCGCCAGCAGCCAAGACGCGGGGCTGGCCTACGAGCAGTACTTC. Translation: CASSQDAGLAYEQYF.

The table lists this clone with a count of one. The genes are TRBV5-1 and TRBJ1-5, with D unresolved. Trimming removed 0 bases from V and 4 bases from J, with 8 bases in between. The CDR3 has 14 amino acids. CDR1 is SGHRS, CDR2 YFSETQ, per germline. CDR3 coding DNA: TGCGCCAGCAGCTTGGACTACGGGAATCAGCCCCAGCATTTT. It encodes CASSLDYGNQPQHF.

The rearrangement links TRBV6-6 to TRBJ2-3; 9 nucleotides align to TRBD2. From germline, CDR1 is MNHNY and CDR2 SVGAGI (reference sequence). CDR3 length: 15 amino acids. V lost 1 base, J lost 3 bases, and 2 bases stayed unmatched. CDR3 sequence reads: CASSYFSGGTDTQYF. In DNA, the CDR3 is TGTGCCAGCAGTTACTTCAGCGGGGGGACAGATACGCAGTATTTT.

In nucleotides, the CDR3 is TGTGCCAGCAGCTTTCTGACGGGGGGAGACGAGCAGTACTTC. Encoded protein: CASSFLTGGDEQYF. The genes are TRBV7-2 and TRBJ2-7, with 7 bases that match TRBD2. The V gene end was trimmed by 3 bases and the J gene end by 5 bases; junction bases not matched to a gene: 7. CDR3 length: 14 residues. From germline, CDR1 is SGHTA and CDR2 FQGNSA. Together with reference TRBV7-2 and TRBJ2-7, the CDR3 gives the full variable domain: GAGVSQSPSNKVTEKGKDVELRCDPISGHTALYWYRQSLGQGLEFLIYFQGNSAPDKSGLPSDRFSAERTGGSVSTLTIQRTQQEDSAVYLCASSFLTGGDEQYFGPGTRLTVT.

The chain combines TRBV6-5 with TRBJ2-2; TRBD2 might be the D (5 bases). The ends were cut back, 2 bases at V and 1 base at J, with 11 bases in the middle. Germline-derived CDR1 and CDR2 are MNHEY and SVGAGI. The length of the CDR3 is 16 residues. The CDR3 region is CASSYRRTGNTGELFF. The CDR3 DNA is TGTGCCAGCAGTTACCGGAGGACGGGGAACACCGGGGAGCTGTTTTTT.

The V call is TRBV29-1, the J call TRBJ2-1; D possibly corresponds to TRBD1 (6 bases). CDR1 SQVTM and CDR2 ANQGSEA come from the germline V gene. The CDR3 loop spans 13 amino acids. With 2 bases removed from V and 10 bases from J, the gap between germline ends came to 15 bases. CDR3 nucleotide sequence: TGCAGCGTTGAAAGGGGGTTTGTAGAGGAGCAGTTCTTC. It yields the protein CSVERGFVEEQFF.

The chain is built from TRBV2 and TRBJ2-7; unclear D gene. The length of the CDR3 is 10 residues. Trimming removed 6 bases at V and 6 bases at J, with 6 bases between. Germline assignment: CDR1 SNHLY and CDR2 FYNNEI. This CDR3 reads CASRSVEQYF. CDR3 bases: TGTGCCAGCAGGTCCGTCGAGCAGTACTTC.

The CDR3 protein is CASSIESGLRKAFF. The CDR3, as DNA: TGTGCCAGTAGTATTGAATCCGGGTTGAGAAAAGCTTTCTTT. V is TRBV19 and J is TRBJ1-1; D not certain. CDR1 and CDR2 from the germline V gene are LNHDA and SQIVND (reference sequence). This CDR3 is built from 14 residues. Trimming pared 3 bases from V and 9 bases from J, leaving 17 bases between.

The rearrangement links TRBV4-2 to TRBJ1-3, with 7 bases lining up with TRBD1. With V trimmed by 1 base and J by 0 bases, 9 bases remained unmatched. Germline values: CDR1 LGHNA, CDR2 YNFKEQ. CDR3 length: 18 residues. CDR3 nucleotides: TGTGCCAGCAGCCAAGTGGTGGGACAGACTAGCTCTGGAAACACCATATATTTT. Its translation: CASSQVVGQTSSGNTIYF.